The rows below give T cell receptor beta chains drawn from one sample of a study of blood T cell repertoires in COVID-19. Libraries were prepared by immunoSEQ multiplex PCR; TCRdb keeps only in-frame clonotypes and omits some of them. The data contain some 83,000 clones, over 70% of them seen just once; the ten biggest clones take up 11%. The source material was peripheral blood. Receptor source: a man in his fifties with acute or convalescent COVID-19. Both conserved end residues are part of each CDR3. A D gene is named only where the DNA matches it firmly. Clone size appears in some rows only: once, few, many, or a class for an expanded clone.

clone_size	d_call	v_call	cdr3_length	j_call	cdr3_aa	cdr3_nt
few	TRBD1	TRBV30	14	TRBJ1-1	CACIYRGQDWEAFF	TGTGCCTGTATATACAGGGGGCAAGATTGGGAAGCTTTCTTT
-	-	TRBV9	13	TRBJ2-1	CASSPDSINEQFF	TGTGCCAGCAGCCCGGACTCTATCAATGAGCAGTTCTTC
-	-	TRBV7-3	14	TRBJ2-5	CASTKSGGRETQYF	TGTGCCAGCACCAAGTCGGGGGGCCGAGAGACCCAGTACTTC
-	TRBD1	TRBV5-6	14	TRBJ1-2	CASSFGTGSLGYTF	TGTGCCAGCAGCTTCGGGACAGGGTCTTTGGGCTACACCTTC
-	-	TRBV4-2	16	TRBJ2-1	CASSQDGQDSYNEQFF	TGTGCCAGCAGCCAAGATGGCCAGGACTCCTACAATGAGCAGTTCTTC
-	TRBD1	TRBV29-1	15	TRBJ1-5	CSVVLATGAGQPQHF	TGCAGCGTTGTGCTGGCGACAGGGGCTGGTCAGCCCCAGCATTTT
-	TRBD2	TRBV10-2	15	TRBJ2-3	CASSWGLAVTDTQYF	TGCGCCAGCAGTTGGGGACTAGCGGTCACAGATACGCAGTATTTT
-	TRBD1	TRBV2	13	TRBJ1-4	CASSGGTGEKLFF	TGTGCCAGCAGTGGAGGGACAGGTGAAAAACTGTTTTTT
-	-	TRBV19	15	TRBJ1-5	CASSIGGRGNQPQHF	TGTGCCAGTAGTATAGGGGGCAGGGGCAATCAGCCCCAGCATTTT
-	-	TRBV7-2	15	TRBJ1-1	CASSSLPRQNTEAFF	TGTGCCAGCAGCTCCCTCCCCCGACAGAACACTGAAGCTTTCTTT
-	TRBD1	TRBV19	16	TRBJ1-5	CASSIVGDSSNQPQHF	TGTGCCAGTAGTATAGTGGGGGACAGCTCTAATCAGCCCCAGCATTTT
-	-	TRBV30	15	TRBJ1-3	CASRRDGKSGNTIYF	TGTGCCTCCCGGAGGGACGGCAAATCTGGAAACACCATATATTTT
-	TRBD1	TRBV5-1	15	TRBJ2-2	CASSPGQANTGELFF	TGCGCCAGCAGCCCGGGACAGGCGAACACCGGGGAGCTGTTTTTT
-	-	TRBV5-4	16	TRBJ1-1	CASSLGHQIINTEAFF	TGTGCCAGCAGCTTGGGCCACCAGATCATCAACACTGAAGCTTTCTTT
-	TRBD2	TRBV6-5	16	TRBJ2-7	CASSSWTSGRIYEQYF	TGTGCCAGCAGTTCATGGACTAGCGGGAGGATCTACGAGCAGTACTTC
-	-	TRBV19	17	TRBJ1-2	CASTPYDRFYPNYGYTF	TGTGCCAGTACCCCATATGACAGGTTTTATCCTAACTATGGCTACACCTTC
few	-	TRBV9	15	TRBJ1-5	CASSPEGEADQPQHF	TGTGCCAGCAGCCCCGAAGGGGAGGCGGATCAGCCCCAGCATTTT
once	-	TRBV9	15	TRBJ1-4	CASSVDGTTNEKLFF	TGTGCCAGCAGCGTAGACGGGACAACTAATGAAAAACTGTTTTTT
-	-	TRBV3-1/TRBV3-2	12	TRBJ2-7	CASSQLSYEQYF	TGTGCCAGCAGCCAACTATCCTACGAGCAGTACTTC
-	-	TRBV6-5	11	TRBJ2-7	CASIFTYEQYF	TGTGCCAGCATTTTCACCTACGAGCAGTACTTC
-	-	TRBV19	14	TRBJ1-1	CASSIGGLNTEAFF	TGTGCCAGTAGTATTGGAGGACTGAACACTGAAGCTTTCTTT
once	-	TRBV18	15	TRBJ2-1	CASSPQGGGGNEQFF	TGTGCCAGCTCACCCCAGGGGGGAGGAGGCAATGAGCAGTTCTTC
-	-	TRBV28	14	TRBJ2-7	CATTPGGGGYEQYF	TGTGCCACCACCCCTGGGGGGGGCGGCTACGAGCAGTACTTC
-	TRBD1	TRBV6-2/TRBV6-3	17	TRBJ1-5	CASSWRTGSSSNQPQHF	TGTGCCAGCAGTTGGAGGACAGGTAGCTCTAGCAATCAGCCCCAGCATTTT
-	TRBD1	TRBV6-5	14	TRBJ1-6	CASSRDRDNSPLHF	TGTGCCAGCAGTCGGGACAGGGATAATTCACCCCTCCACTTT